This T cell receptor beta chain originates from a study of cytomegalovirus exposure and HLA in healthy donors. The PCR had 60 Vbeta and 13 Jbeta primers. TCRdb's table, derived via immunoSEQ multiplex PCR, lists solely in-frame clones and lacks some. The sample gives around 45,000 clones, approximately 70% of which show up once; 6.3% is in the top ten. Study-level results: As a later analysis showed, a missense DCLRE1C variant was linked to trimming of TCR beta V- and J-genes. It was likely that a cluster of highly shared sequence variants was a sequencing artifact. With DRB1 most and HLA-C fewest, TCR association rates differed between HLA loci in a later analysis.

The CDR3 is 17 residues long. Unmatched junction bases numbered 10, after V lost 4 bases and J lost 0 bases. Germline CDR1 is SGHNT and CDR2 is YYREEE (reference sequence). In the case of this clone: Its antigen remains unknown.

Unrecorded immune exposures were likely, despite nominal health at sampling. This TCR derives from a man aged 25 to 40 in good health and CMV-seronegative. Sequenced sample: PBMCs. This chain links TRBV5-4 with TRBJ2-3; 8 bases map to TRBD2. The DNA for the CDR3 is TGTGCCAGCAGCCCGCCAACTAGCGGAATTAGCACAGATACGCAGTATTTT. Residues: CASSPPTSGISTDTQYF.